This T cell receptor (beta chain) was documented in a study of blood T cell repertoires in COVID-19. Study overall: The United States, Italy and Spain provided the acute and convalescent COVID-19 samples. Sample material is recorded as cDNA or gDNA derived from T cells, B-cell-depleted T cells, or PBMCs.

V was clipped by 5 bases and J by 2 bases; unmatched bases: 6. This CDR3 has 14 residues. Germline CDR1 and CDR2: LNHDA and SQIVND (reference sequence). In the original analysis: Nucleated cell counts were estimated from reference gene primer amplification. TCRdb's table, derived via immunoSEQ multiplex PCR, lists solely in-frame clones and lacks some. That table gives V, J and clone size, and the DNA gave D and trimming. The sample comprises 150,000 to 200,000 clones, just under 85% of which are singletons, and 20% to 25% rests with the top ten. Sequenced input: peripheral blood. The sequence was collected from an elderly woman with acute or convalescent COVID-19. The rearrangement uses TRBV19 and TRBJ2-7, with TRBD2 identical over 7 bases. CDR3 nucleotides: TGTGCCAGTAGTCTCGGGGGGTACACCTACGAGCAGTACTTC. Translation: CASSLGGYTYEQYF.